This T cell receptor beta chain appears in the sequencing data of a study of blood T cell repertoires in COVID-19. On the study more broadly: Sites in the United States, Italy and Spain provided acute and convalescent COVID-19 samples. Nucleic acid was either cDNA or gDNA, and it came from T cells, B-cell-depleted T cells, or PBMCs.

This CDR3 has 15 residues. In germline, CDR1 is SGDLS, CDR2 YYNGEE. Trimming removed 0 bases from V and 9 bases from J, with 19 bases in between. Original analysis: Researchers report that nucleated cell counts were estimated from reference gene primer amplification. TCRdb's table, derived via immunoSEQ multiplex PCR, lists solely in-frame clones and lacks some. V and J calls and clone size are those listed in that table; D and trimming were worked out from the DNA. The sample carries over 120,000 clones, around 81% recorded once. The sequenced sample was peripheral blood. This sequence joins TRBV9 and TRBJ2-7; D is ambiguous. The TCR originated in a woman aged 55-75 years with acute or convalescent COVID-19. CDR3 bases: TGTGCCAGCAGCGTAGAAGGAGCGACCTTAGGCGCGCAGTACTTC. This translates into CASSVEGATLGAQYF.